This TCR beta chain comes out of a study of blood T cell repertoires in COVID-19. Measured with immunoSEQ multiplex PCR; TCRdb has only the in-frame clones, and not every one. The table records around 300,000 clones, about 90% of them present only once. Germline V gene lookup returns CDR1 MNHEY and CDR2 SMNVEV (reference sequence). V was shortened by 6 bases and J by 3 bases, with 21 bases between the two germline ends. The length of the CDR3 is 16 residues. The sequenced sample consisted of peripheral blood. This receptor was identified in a man aged 18 to 30 with active or convalescent COVID-19. The J gene is TRBJ2-7, the V gene TRBV27; D is ambiguous. CDR3 protein: CASSRVMTSGFYEQYF. CDR3 sequence (DNA): TGTGCCAGCAGCCGAGTTATGACCTCCGGGTTCTACGAGCAGTACTTC.